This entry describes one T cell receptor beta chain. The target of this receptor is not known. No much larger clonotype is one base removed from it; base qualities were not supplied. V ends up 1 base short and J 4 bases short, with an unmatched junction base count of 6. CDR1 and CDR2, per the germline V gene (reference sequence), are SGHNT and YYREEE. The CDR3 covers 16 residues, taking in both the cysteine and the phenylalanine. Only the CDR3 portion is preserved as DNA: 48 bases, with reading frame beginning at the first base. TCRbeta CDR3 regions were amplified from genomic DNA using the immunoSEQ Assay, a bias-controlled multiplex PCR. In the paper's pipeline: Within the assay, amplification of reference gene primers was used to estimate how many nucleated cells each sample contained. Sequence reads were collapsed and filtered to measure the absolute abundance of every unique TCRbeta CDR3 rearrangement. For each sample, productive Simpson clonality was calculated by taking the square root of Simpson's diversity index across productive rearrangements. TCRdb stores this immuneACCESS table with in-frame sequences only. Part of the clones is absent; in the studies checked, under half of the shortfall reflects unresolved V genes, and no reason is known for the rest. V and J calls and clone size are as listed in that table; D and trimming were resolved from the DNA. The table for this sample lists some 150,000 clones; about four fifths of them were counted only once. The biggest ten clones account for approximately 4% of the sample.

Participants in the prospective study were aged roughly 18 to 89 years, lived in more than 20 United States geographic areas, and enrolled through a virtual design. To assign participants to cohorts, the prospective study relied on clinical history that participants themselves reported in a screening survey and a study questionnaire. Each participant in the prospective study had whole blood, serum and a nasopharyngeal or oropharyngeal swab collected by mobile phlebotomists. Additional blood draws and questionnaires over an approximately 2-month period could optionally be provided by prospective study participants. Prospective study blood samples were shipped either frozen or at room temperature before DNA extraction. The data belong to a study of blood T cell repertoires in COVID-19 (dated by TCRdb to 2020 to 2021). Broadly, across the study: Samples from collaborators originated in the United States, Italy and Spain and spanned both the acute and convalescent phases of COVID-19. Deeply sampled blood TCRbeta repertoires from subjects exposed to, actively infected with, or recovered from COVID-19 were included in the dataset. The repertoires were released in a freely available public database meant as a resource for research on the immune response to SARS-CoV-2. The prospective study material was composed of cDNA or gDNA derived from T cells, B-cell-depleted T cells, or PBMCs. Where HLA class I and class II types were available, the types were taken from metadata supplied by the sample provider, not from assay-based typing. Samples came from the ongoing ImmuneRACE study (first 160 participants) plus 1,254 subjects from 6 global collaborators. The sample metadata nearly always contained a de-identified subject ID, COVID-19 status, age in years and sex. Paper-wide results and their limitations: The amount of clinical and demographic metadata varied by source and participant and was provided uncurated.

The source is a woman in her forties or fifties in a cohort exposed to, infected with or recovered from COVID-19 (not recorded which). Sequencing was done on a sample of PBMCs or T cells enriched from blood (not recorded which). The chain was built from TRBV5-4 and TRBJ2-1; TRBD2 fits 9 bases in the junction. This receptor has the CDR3 CASSLSISGGYNEQFF. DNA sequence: TGTGCCAGCAGCTTGTCTATTAGCGGGGGTTACAATGAGCAGTTCTTC. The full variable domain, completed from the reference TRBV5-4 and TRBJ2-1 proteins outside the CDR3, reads ETGVTQSPTHLIKTRGQQVTLRCSSQSGHNTVSWYQQALGQGPQFIFQYYREEENGRGNFPPRFSGLQFPNYSSELNVNALELDDSALYLCASSLSISGGYNEQFFGPGTRLTVL.